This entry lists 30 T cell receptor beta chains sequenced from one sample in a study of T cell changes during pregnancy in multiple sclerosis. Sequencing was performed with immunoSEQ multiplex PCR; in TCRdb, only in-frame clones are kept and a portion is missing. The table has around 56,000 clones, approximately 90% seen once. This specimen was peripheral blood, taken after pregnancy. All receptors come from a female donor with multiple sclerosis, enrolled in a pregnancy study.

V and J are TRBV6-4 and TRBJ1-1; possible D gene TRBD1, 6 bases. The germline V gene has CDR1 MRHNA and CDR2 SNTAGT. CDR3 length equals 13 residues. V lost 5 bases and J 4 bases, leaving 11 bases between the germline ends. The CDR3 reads CASSYRVSTEAFF. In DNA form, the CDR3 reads TGTGCCAGCAGTTACAGGGTATCCACTGAAGCTTTCTTT.

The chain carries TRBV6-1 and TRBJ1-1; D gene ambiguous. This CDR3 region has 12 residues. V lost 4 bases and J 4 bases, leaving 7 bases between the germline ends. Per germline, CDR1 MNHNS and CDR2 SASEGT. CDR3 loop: CASSGDGTEAFF. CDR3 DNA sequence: TGTGCCAGCAGTGGAGATGGCACTGAAGCTTTCTTT.

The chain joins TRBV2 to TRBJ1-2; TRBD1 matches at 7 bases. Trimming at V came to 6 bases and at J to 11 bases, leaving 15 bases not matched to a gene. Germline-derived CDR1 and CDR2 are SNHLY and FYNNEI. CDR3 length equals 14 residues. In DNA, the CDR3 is TGTGCCAGCAGGGGCGACAGGGCAACCCCCGGGTACACCTTC. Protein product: CASRGDRATPGYTF.

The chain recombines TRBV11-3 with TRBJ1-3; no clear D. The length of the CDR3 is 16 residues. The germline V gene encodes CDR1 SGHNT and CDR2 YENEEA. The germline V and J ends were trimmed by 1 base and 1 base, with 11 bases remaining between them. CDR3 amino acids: CASSLARVLSGNTIYF. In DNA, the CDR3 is TGTGCCAGCAGCTTAGCCCGGGTCCTATCTGGAAACACCATATATTTT.

CDR3 in DNA: TGTGCCAGCAGCTATGGCAGGGGCCGCGAGCAGTACTTC. It yields the protein CASSYGRGREQYF. V gene TRBV7-2 combines with J gene TRBJ2-7; tentatively, D is TRBD1 (6 bases). The CDR3 consists of 13 residues. Germline-derived CDR1 and CDR2 are SGHTA and FQGNSA. V was trimmed by 4 bases and J by 6 bases, leaving 13 bases between them.

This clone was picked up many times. This CDR3 reads CASSKTSGGENEQFF. Here the CDR3 DNA reads TGCGCCAGCAGCAAGACTAGCGGGGGGGAGAATGAGCAGTTCTTC. The chain carries TRBV5-1 and TRBJ2-1; 14 bases are shared with TRBD2. The trim removed 4 bases at V and 7 bases at J, leaving 4 bases unmatched. Per the germline V gene, CDR1 is SGHRS and CDR2 is YFSETQ. This CDR3 has 15 residues.

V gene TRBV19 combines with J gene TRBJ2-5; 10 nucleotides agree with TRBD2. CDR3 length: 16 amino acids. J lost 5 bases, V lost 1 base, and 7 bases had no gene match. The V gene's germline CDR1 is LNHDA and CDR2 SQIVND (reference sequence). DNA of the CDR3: TGTGCCAGTAGTATAGTAGCGGGGGGAGGAGAGGAGACCCAGTACTTC. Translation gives CASSIVAGGGEETQYF.

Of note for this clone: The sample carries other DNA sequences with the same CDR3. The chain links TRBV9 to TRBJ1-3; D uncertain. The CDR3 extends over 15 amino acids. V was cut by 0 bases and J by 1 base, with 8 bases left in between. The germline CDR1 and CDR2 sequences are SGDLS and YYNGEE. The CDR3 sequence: CASSVVGQSGNTIYF. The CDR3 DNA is TGTGCCAGCAGCGTAGTGGGCCAGTCTGGAAACACCATATATTTT.

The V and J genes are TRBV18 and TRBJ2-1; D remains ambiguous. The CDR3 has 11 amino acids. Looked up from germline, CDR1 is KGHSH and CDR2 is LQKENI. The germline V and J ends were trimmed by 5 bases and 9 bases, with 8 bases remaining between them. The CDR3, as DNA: TGTGCCAGCTCAGGAGTGGGTGAGCAGTTCTTC. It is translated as CASSGVGEQFF.

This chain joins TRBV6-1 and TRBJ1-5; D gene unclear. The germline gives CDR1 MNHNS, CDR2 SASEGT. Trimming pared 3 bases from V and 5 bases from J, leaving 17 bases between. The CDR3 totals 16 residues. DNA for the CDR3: TGTGCCAGCAGTGAGAGGAGGCAGCCCGTCCATCAGCCCCAGCATTTT. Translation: CASSERRQPVHQPQHF.

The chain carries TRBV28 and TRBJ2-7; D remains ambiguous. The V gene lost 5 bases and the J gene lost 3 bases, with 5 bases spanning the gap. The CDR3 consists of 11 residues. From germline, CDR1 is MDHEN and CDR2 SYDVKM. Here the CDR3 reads CASSPHYEQYF. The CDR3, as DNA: TGTGCCAGCAGTCCCCACTACGAGCAGTACTTC.

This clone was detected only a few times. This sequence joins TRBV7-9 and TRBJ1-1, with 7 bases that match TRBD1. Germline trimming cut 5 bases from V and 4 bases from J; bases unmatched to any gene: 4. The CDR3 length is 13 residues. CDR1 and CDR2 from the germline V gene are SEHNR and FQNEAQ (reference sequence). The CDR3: CASSLTGITEAFF. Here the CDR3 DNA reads TGTGCCAGCAGCCTGACAGGGATCACTGAAGCTTTCTTT.

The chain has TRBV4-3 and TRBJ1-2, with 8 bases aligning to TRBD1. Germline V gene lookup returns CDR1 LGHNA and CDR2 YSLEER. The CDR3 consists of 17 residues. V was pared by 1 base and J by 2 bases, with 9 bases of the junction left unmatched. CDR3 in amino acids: CASSQGPDRGWNYGYTF. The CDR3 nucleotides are TGCGCCAGCAGCCAAGGGCCTGACAGGGGTTGGAACTATGGCTACACCTTC.

The DNA of the CDR3 is TGTGCCATCAGTGAGTCGATCGGGTGGGTTCAGTACTTC. Its translation is CAISESIGWVQYF. The rearrangement joins TRBV10-3 to TRBJ2-4; D is undetermined. There are 13 residues in the CDR3. Germline lookup yields CDR1 ENHRY and CDR2 SYGVKD. The V end was cut by 0 bases, the J end by 11 bases, with 11 bases between.

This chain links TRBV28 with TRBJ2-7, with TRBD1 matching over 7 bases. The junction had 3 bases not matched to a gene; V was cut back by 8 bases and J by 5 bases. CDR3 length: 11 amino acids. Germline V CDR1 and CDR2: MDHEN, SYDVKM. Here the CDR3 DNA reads TGTGCCAGCGCCGACAGGGACGAGCAGTACTTC. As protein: CASADRDEQYF.

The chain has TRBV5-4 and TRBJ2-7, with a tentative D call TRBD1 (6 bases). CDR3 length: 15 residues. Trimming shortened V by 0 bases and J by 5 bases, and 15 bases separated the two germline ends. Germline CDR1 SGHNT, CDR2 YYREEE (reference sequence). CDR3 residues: CASSLVQGMPHEQYF. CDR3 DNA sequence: TGTGCCAGCAGCTTGGTACAGGGAATGCCCCACGAGCAGTACTTC.

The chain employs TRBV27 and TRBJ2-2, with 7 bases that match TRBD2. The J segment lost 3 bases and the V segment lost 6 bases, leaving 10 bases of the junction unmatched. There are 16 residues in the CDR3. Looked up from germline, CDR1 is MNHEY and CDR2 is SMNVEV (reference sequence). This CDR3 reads CASRTPGTKDTGELFF. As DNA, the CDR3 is TGTGCCAGCAGAACTCCGGGGACTAAGGACACCGGGGAGCTGTTTTTT.

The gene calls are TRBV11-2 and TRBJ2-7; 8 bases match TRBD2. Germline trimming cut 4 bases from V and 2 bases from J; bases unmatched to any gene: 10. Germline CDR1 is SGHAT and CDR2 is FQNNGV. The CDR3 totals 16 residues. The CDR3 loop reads CASSYGQRGQPYEQYF. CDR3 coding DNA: TGTGCCAGCAGCTACGGGCAGCGGGGGCAACCCTACGAGCAGTACTTC.

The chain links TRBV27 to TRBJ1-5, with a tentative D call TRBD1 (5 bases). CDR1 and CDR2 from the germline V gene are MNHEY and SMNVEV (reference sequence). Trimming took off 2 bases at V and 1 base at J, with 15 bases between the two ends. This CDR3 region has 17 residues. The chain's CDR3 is CASSLGPRVTSNQPQHF. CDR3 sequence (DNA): TGTGCCAGCAGTTTAGGCCCCAGGGTAACAAGCAATCAGCCCCAGCATTTT.

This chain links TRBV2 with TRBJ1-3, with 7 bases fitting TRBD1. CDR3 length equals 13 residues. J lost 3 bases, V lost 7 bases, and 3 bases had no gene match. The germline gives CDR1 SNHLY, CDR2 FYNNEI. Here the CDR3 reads CASIRDSGNTIYF. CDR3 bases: TGTGCCAGCATCCGGGACAGTGGAAACACCATATATTTT.

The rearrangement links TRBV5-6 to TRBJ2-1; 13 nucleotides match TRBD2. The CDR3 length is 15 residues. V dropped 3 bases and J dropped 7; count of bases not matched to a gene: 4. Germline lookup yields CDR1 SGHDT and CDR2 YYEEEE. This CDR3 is CASSYGLAGENEQFF. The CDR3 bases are TGTGCCAGCAGCTACGGACTAGCGGGGGAAAATGAGCAGTTCTTC.

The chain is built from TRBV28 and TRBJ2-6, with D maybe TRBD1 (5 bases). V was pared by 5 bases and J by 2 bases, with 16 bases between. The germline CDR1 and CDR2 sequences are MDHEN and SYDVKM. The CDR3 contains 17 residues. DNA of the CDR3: TGTGCCAGCAGTCTTCCCGGAACAGGCCCTGGGGCCAACGTCCTGACTTTC. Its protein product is CASSLPGTGPGANVLTF.

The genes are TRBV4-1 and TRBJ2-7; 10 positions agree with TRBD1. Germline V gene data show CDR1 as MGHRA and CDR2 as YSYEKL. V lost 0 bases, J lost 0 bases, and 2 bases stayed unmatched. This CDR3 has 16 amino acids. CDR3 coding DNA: TGCGCCAGCAGCCAAGAGAGGACAGGGGGCTCCTACGAGCAGTACTTC. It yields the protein CASSQERTGGSYEQYF.

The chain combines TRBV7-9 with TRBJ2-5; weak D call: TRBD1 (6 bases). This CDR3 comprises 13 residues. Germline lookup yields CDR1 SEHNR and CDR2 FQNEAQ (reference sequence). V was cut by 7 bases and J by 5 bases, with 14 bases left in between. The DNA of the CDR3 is TGTGCCAGCACCTCTCAGGGGAGTGAGACCCAGTACTTC. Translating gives CASTSQGSETQYF.

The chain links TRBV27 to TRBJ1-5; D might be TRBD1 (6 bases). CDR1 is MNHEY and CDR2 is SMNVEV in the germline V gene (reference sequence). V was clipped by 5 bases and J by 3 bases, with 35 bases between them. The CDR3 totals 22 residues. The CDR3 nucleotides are TGTGCCAGCAGTAATATCCCTTTAATAGGGGGATCTCGGGCATATACCAATCAGCCCCAGCATTTT. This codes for CASSNIPLIGGSRAYTNQPQHF.

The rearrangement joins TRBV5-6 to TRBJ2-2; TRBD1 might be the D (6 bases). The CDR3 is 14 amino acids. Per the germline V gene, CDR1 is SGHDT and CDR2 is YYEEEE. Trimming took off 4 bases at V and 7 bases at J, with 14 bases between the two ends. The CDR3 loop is CASSPEQGSGELFF. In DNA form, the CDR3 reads TGTGCCAGCAGCCCCGAGCAGGGGAGCGGGGAGCTGTTTTTT.

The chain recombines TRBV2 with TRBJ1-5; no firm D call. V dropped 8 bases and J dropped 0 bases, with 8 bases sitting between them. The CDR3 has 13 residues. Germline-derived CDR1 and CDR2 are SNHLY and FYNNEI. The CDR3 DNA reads TGTGCCAGCCTAGCTAATAGCAATCAGCCCCAGCATTTT. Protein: CASLANSNQPQHF.

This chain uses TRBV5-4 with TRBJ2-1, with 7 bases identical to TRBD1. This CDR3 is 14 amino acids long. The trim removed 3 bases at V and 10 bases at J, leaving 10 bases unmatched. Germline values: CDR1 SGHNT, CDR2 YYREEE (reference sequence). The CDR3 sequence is CASSYLRTGWEQFF. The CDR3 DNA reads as TGTGCCAGCAGCTACCTGCGGACAGGCTGGGAGCAGTTCTTC.

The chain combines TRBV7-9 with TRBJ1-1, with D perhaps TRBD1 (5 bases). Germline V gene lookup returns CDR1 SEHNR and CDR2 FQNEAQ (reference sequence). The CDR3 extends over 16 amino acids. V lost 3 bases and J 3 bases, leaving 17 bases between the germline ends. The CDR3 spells CASSLVRGRSDTEAFF. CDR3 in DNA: TGTGCCAGCAGCTTGGTTAGGGGCAGGTCGGACACTGAAGCTTTCTTT.

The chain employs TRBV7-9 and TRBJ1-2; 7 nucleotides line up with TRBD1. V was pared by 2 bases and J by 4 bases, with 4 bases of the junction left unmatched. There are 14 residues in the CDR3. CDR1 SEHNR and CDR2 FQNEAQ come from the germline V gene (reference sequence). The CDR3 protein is CASSLTGDSYGYTF. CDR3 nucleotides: TGTGCCAGCAGCTTAACAGGGGACTCCTATGGCTACACCTTC.